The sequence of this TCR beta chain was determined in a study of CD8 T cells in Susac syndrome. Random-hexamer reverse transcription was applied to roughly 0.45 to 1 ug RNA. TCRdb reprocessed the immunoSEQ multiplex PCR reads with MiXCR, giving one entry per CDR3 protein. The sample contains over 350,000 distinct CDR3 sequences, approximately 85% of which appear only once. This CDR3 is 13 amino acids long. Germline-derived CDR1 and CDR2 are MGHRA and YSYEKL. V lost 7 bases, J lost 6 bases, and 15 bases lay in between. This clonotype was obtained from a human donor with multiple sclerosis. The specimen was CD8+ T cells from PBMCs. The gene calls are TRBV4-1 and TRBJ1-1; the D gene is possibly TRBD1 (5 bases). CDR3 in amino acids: CASTPGGSSEAFF. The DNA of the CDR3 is TGCGCCAGCACCCCCGGGGGGTCCTCTGAAGCTTTCTTT.